This TCR beta chain was captured in a study of blood T cell repertoires in COVID-19. In germline, CDR1 is MNHEY, CDR2 SMNVEV (reference sequence). V lost 4 bases, J lost 4 bases, and 10 bases lay in between. The CDR3 consists of 14 residues. Produced via immunoSEQ multiplex PCR; TCRdb's table is partial and in-frame only. The sample lists approximately 200,000 clones; 80% were seen once. Living in 24 US areas, the participants were between roughly 18 and 90 years of age. This sequence originates from a woman in her thirties or forties with acute COVID-19. The specimen sequenced was PBMCs or T cells enriched from blood (not recorded which). This chain uses TRBV27 with TRBJ1-4, with D perhaps matching TRBD1 (6 bases). The CDR3 is CASSWGPINEKLFF. The CDR3 nucleotides read TGTGCCAGCAGTTGGGGGCCCATTAATGAAAAACTGTTTTTT.